The T cell receptor (beta chain) described here comes from a study of T cell responses to AZD1222 COVID-19 vaccine. Regarding the study as a whole: Just 5 or 6 AZD1222 recipients tested seropositive at baseline. Spike was spanned by vaccine-associated CD4 TCRs, which were dominant at 160-218 and 743-854.

As to this clone: Antigen unknown.

Germline lookup yields CDR1 LNHNV and CDR2 YYDKDF (reference sequence). CDR3 size: 15 residues. The ends were cut back, 8 bases at V and 0 bases at J, with 17 bases in the middle. Profiled with immunoSEQ multiplex PCR; TCRdb holds only in-frame clones, not every one. The sample lists some 250,000 clones; about 94% were seen once. The chain links TRBV15 to TRBJ2-7; TRBD2 might be the D (6 bases). This specimen was peripheral blood, taken 28 days after the second AZD1222 dose. This TCR derives from an adult who received the AZD1222 COVID-19 vaccine. The CDR3 region is CATGEGSGGSYEQYF. Here the CDR3 DNA reads TGTGCCACCGGGGAAGGTAGCGGTGGCTCCTACGAGCAGTACTTC.